Following are 9 T cell receptor beta chains from one sample sequenced in a study of long-term antiretroviral therapy in people with HIV. immunoSEQ v3.0 was run at survey level. Clones were read by immunoSEQ multiplex PCR, and TCRdb kept only the in-frame ones, dropping some. The data contain tens of thousands of clones, approximately 90% of them seen just once; the ten biggest clones take up 10% to 15%. The sample was unsorted PBMCs, taken 1.1 years after starting antiretroviral therapy. The receptors were gathered from a man younger than 35 with HIV.

V is TRBV5-1 and J is TRBJ2-3; D is undetermined. The CDR3 loop spans 15 amino acids. Germline values: CDR1 SGHRS, CDR2 YFSETQ. V lost 0 bases, J lost 4 bases, and 12 bases lay in between. CDR3 sequence reads: CASSLGVRVPDTQYF. The DNA of the CDR3 is TGCGCCAGCAGCTTGGGGGTACGGGTCCCAGATACGCAGTATTTT.

The chain links TRBV7-9 to TRBJ2-7; 8 nucleotides align to TRBD2. The CDR3 is made up of 15 amino acids. In germline, CDR1 is SEHNR, CDR2 FQNEAQ (reference sequence). Unmatched junction bases numbered 10, after V lost 6 bases and J lost 3 bases. DNA of the CDR3: TGTGCCAGCAGTTCCCAATTAGCGGGGTTCTACGAGCAGTACTTC. It is translated as CASSSQLAGFYEQYF.

Here the CDR3 DNA reads TGTGCCAGCAGTGGGACAGGCCCGTATGGCTACACCTTC. Its translation is CASSGTGPYGYTF. This chain uses TRBV27 with TRBJ1-2, with TRBD1 identical over 8 bases. Germline V gene lookup returns CDR1 MNHEY and CDR2 SMNVEV (reference sequence). The V and J ends lost 5 bases and 5 bases, in that order; junction bases with no gene match: 4. The CDR3 sequence is 13 residues long.

The chain couples TRBV5-1 to TRBJ2-7, with D perhaps matching TRBD2 (5 bases). CDR3 size: 16 residues. Germline V CDR1 and CDR2: SGHRS, YFSETQ. The germline V and J ends were trimmed by 0 bases and 1 base, with 14 bases remaining between them. CDR3 sequence reads: CASSLAVSRGSYEQYF. The CDR3 region has the DNA TGCGCCAGCAGCTTGGCCGTATCGAGAGGGTCCTACGAGCAGTACTTC.

V and J are TRBV10-2 and TRBJ2-4; TRBD1 aligns across 11 bases. Germline CDR1 is WSHSY and CDR2 is SAAADI. Unmatched junction bases numbered 5, after V lost 6 bases and J lost 1 base. This CDR3 comprises 16 residues. CDR3 loop: CASSGQGAAAKNIQYF. CDR3 DNA sequence: TGCGCCAGCAGCGGACAGGGGGCGGCGGCCAAAAACATTCAGTACTTC.

The chain joins TRBV30 to TRBJ1-2, with 8 bases matching TRBD1. This CDR3 is built from 14 residues. Germline V gives CDR1 GTSNPN, CDR2 SVGIG (reference sequence). The trim removed 2 bases at V and 4 bases at J, leaving 6 bases unmatched. Here the CDR3 DNA reads TGTGCCTGGAGTTCGACAGGGGTCGGCTATGGCTACACCTTC. This codes for CAWSSTGVGYGYTF.

Only one count was recorded for this clone. The chain is built from TRBV19 and TRBJ2-1; 11 nucleotides align to TRBD1. Trimming cost V 2 bases and J 0 bases; bases outside gene matches: 3. This CDR3 comprises 17 residues. Germline CDR1 reads LNHDA; CDR2 reads SQIVND (reference sequence). The CDR3 reads CASSIFGTGGSYNEQFF. Here the CDR3 DNA reads TGTGCCAGTAGTATATTTGGGACAGGGGGCTCCTACAATGAGCAGTTCTTC.

The chain combines TRBV6-4 with TRBJ1-1; D not certain. V lost 6 bases to trimming and J lost 0 bases, with 8 bases between them. The CDR3 sequence is 13 residues long. The germline gives CDR1 MRHNA, CDR2 SNTAGT. CDR3 bases: TGTGCCAGCAGCCAGTCCTTGAACACTGAAGCTTTCTTT. Translation gives CASSQSLNTEAFF.

The rearrangement joins TRBV4-2 to TRBJ1-1; D remains unclear. Germline V lookup: CDR1 LGHNA, CDR2 YNFKEQ. CDR3 length equals 16 residues. The V gene lost 0 bases and the J gene lost 0 bases, with 11 bases spanning the gap. The CDR3 region has the DNA TGTGCCAGCAGCCAAGATGGAAAAATTATGAACACTGAAGCTTTCTTT. As protein: CASSQDGKIMNTEAFF.